The 17 T cell receptor beta chains reported below all come from one sample, sequenced in a study of radiotherapy plus CTLA-4 blockade in lung cancer. The assay was immunoSEQ multiplex PCR, and TCRdb's table has in-frame clones only and misses some. The table includes roughly 88,000 clones, around four fifths detected once. This material consisted of peripheral blood, taken from a patient treated with radiotherapy plus ipilimumab. These receptors were obtained from a human donor with non-small cell lung cancer who had stable disease on radiotherapy plus ipilimumab.

The rearrangement joins TRBV6-1 to TRBJ2-5; perhaps TRBD2 as D (5 bases). Germline CDR1 is MNHNS and CDR2 is SASEGT. CDR3 size: 13 residues. V was trimmed by 8 bases and J by 2 bases, leaving 12 bases between them. CDR3 region: CASSRTGQETQYF. CDR3 nucleotides: TGTGCCAGCTCTAGGACGGGACAAGAGACCCAGTACTTC.

The chain couples TRBV6-1 to TRBJ2-7; TRBD1 matches 9 bases. CDR3 length equals 14 residues. J was trimmed by 3 bases and V by 6 bases; bases with no gene match: 6. Per the germline V gene, CDR1 is MNHNS and CDR2 is SASEGT. The CDR3 coding sequence is TGTGCCAGCAGCCGGGACAGGGCCTTCTACGAGCAGTACTTC. This encodes CASSRDRAFYEQYF.

The chain couples TRBV5-1 to TRBJ2-2; D possibly matches TRBD1 or TRBD2 (5 bases each). The CDR3 loop spans 17 amino acids. Germline CDR1 and CDR2: SGHRS and YFSETQ. The V end was cut by 0 bases, the J end by 2 bases, with 14 bases between. The CDR3 region has the DNA TGCGCCAGCAGCTTGGTGATGGGGGTTAGTAACACCGGGGAGCTGTTTTTT. It codes for CASSLVMGVSNTGELFF. Complete variable domain (other parts from reference TRBV5-1 and TRBJ2-2): KAGVTQTPRYLIKTRGQQVTLSCSPISGHRSVSWYQQTPGQGLQFLFEYFSETQRNKGNFPGRFSGRQFSNSRSEMNVSTLELGDSALYLCASSLVMGVSNTGELFFGEGSRLTVL.

The V and J genes are TRBV6-1 and TRBJ1-3; unclear D gene. Per germline, CDR1 MNHNS and CDR2 SASEGT. This CDR3 spans 13 amino acids. V was pared by 6 bases and J by 3 bases, with 9 bases between. CDR3 amino acids: CASSDGFGNTIYF. CDR3 coding DNA: TGTGCCAGCAGCGACGGCTTTGGAAACACCATATATTTT.

The table lists this clone with a count of one. The chain employs TRBV4-2 and TRBJ1-4; a weak D match, TRBD1 (6 bases). The CDR3 length is 17 residues. Trimming removed 1 base from V and 7 bases from J, with 19 bases in between. The germline V gene has CDR1 LGHNA and CDR2 YNFKEQ. The chain's CDR3 is CASSQGPWGAGIEKLFF. CDR3 nucleotides: TGTGCCAGCAGCCAAGGGCCATGGGGGGCGGGTATTGAAAAACTGTTTTTT.

This clone has a single count. The V and J genes are TRBV6-1 and TRBJ1-1; D gene unclear. This CDR3 region has 12 residues. The germline CDR1 and CDR2 sequences are MNHNS and SASEGT. Trimming took 4 bases from V and 2 from J, leaving 5 bases between them. The CDR3 DNA sequence: TGTGCCAGCAGTGGGATAAACACTGAAGCTTTCTTT. Its translation is CASSGINTEAFF.

V usage is TRBV27 and J usage is TRBJ2-2, with 7 bases lining up with TRBD1. CDR3 length equals 15 residues. V was pared by 6 bases and J by 5 bases, with 9 bases of the junction left unmatched. Per germline, CDR1 MNHEY and CDR2 SMNVEV (reference sequence). CDR3 in DNA: TGTGCCAGCAGCTATTTAATGACAGGGACCGGGGAGCTGTTTTTT. Translating it yields CASSYLMTGTGELFF.

Written as DNA, the CDR3 is TGTGCCAGCAGCCATCGAGGCGGGACGGCAGGCAATGAGCAGTTCTTC. Its translation is CASSHRGGTAGNEQFF. The chain is built from TRBV14 and TRBJ2-1, with D possibly TRBD2 on 6 matching bases. The V gene's germline CDR1 is SGHDN and CDR2 FVKESK. The CDR3 is 16 residues long. Trimming removed 3 bases from V and 6 bases from J, with 18 bases in between.

V usage is TRBV6-5 and J usage is TRBJ1-1; no firm D call. The CDR3 runs 14 residues. Germline V gene data show CDR1 as MNHEY and CDR2 as SVGAGI. V was cut by 0 bases and J by 6 bases, with 11 bases left in between. CDR3 region: CASSYSAEASEAFF. In nucleotides, the CDR3 is TGTGCCAGCAGTTACTCTGCTGAGGCATCTGAAGCTTTCTTT.

V and J are TRBV9 and TRBJ1-1; D possibly corresponds to TRBD1 (5 bases). The CDR3 loop spans 14 amino acids. Germline V gene lookup returns CDR1 SGDLS and CDR2 YYNGEE. Trimming cost V 0 bases and J 5 bases, with 11 bases left between them. The CDR3: CASSVGQGNTEAFF. Here the CDR3 DNA reads TGTGCCAGCAGCGTAGGGCAGGGAAATACTGAAGCTTTCTTT.

The chain has TRBV5-1 and TRBJ2-5; the match to TRBD2 covers 14 bases. The CDR3 totals 16 residues. The V segment lost 4 bases and the J segment 1 base; nucleotides outside the gene matches: 3. Germline CDR1 SGHRS, CDR2 YFSETQ. CDR3 in DNA: TGCGCCAGCAGCCAGGGGACTAGCGGGGGCCAAGAGACCCAGTACTTC. This encodes CASSQGTSGGQETQYF.

This chain connects TRBV4-2 to TRBJ2-7, with no clear D. V lost 0 bases and J 5 bases, leaving 5 bases between the germline ends. CDR1 is LGHNA and CDR2 is YNFKEQ in the germline V gene. This CDR3 is built from 12 residues. The CDR3 nucleotides are TGTGCCAGCAGCCAAGAGGGCCACGAGCAGTACTTC. Its translation is CASSQEGHEQYF.

This chain links TRBV12-5 with TRBJ2-1; 13 positions match TRBD2. J gave up 14 bases and V 1 base, and 11 bases lay outside the gene matches. Per germline, CDR1 LGHNT and CDR2 FRNRAP. The CDR3 is 16 residues long. The CDR3 sequence: CASGLAGLAGDRDEFF. The CDR3 DNA reads TGTGCTAGTGGTTTGGCTGGACTAGCGGGAGATCGTGACGAGTTCTTC.

The J gene is TRBJ2-3, the V gene TRBV18; the match to TRBD2 covers 14 bases. V was pared by 4 bases and J by 6 bases, with 3 bases of the junction left unmatched. The CDR3 loop spans 15 amino acids. CDR1 is KGHSH and CDR2 is LQKENI in the germline V gene. The CDR3 reads CASSLGLAGADTQYF. For the CDR3, the DNA is TGTGCCAGCTCACTGGGACTAGCGGGAGCGGATACGCAGTATTTT.

This clone was counted between two and nine times. The rearrangement uses TRBV30 and TRBJ2-7; D uncertain. The CDR3 is made up of 12 amino acids. The germline CDR1 and CDR2 sequences are GTSNPN and SVGIG (reference sequence). Trimming took off 3 bases at V and 0 bases at J, with 6 bases between the two ends. CDR3 nucleotides: TGTGCCTGGAGAGAGGACTCCTACGAGCAGTACTTC. This codes for CAWREDSYEQYF.

The chain joins TRBV29-1 to TRBJ2-3, with D perhaps assigned TRBD1 or TRBD2 (5 bases each). The V gene lost 8 bases and the J gene lost 1 base, with 13 bases spanning the gap. The CDR3 sequence is 13 residues long. Germline V CDR1 and CDR2: SQVTM, ANQGSEA. The CDR3 DNA is TGCAGCCTAGAGAGGGGAGGCACAGATACGCAGTATTTT. Translation: CSLERGGTDTQYF.

A note on this clone: An end of the junction differs from the germline gene, which may be a read error. The V call is TRBV7-2, the J call TRBJ2-7; the D gene could be TRBD1 or TRBD2 (5 bases each). Per the germline V gene, CDR1 is SGHTA and CDR2 is FQGNSA. The CDR3 length is 15 residues. The CDR3 reads CASSYSGTTVYGQYF. Written as DNA, the CDR3 is TGTGCCAGCAGCTACTCCGGGACGACAGTCTACGGGCAGTACTTC.